Listed here are 28 T cell receptor beta chains from one sample, sequenced in a study of blood T cell repertoires in COVID-19 (dated by TCRdb to 2018 to 2020). Library preparation was by the immunoSEQ multiplex PCR assay. This immuneACCESS table, as held by TCRdb, lists in-frame sequences with V and J called but not all clones. Of the missing ones, under half trace to an unresolved V gene in checked studies; the others have no known cause. The sample table shows 100,000 or so clones, and 80% to 95% are seen once. Of the sample, approximately 5.4% falls within the top ten clones. The specimen sequenced was peripheral blood. These receptors were collected from a man in his fifties with active COVID-19.

This rearrangement joins TRBV19 to TRBJ2-2; 7 bases match TRBD1. The germline CDR1 and CDR2 sequences are LNHDA and SQIVND (reference sequence). V trimming: 11 bases; J trimming: 0 bases; junction bases outside the gene matches: 9. The CDR3 loop spans 15 amino acids. CDR3 coding DNA: TGTGCCTCACAACCCGGGACAGCGAACACCGGGGAGCTGTTTTTT. Encoded protein: CASQPGTANTGELFF.

This clone appeared a single time. V gene TRBV28 combines with J gene TRBJ2-7, with 9 positions matching TRBD2. The ends lost 6 bases at V and 3 bases at J; junction bases unmatched: 6. Germline V gives CDR1 MDHEN, CDR2 SYDVKM. CDR3 length: 14 amino acids. CDR3 in amino acids: CASRGREGLYEQYF. The CDR3, as DNA: TGTGCCAGCAGGGGGCGGGAGGGACTCTACGAGCAGTACTTC.

The V call is TRBV11-3, the J call TRBJ2-1; possible D gene TRBD1, 5 bases. CDR1 and CDR2 from the germline V gene are SGHNT and YENEEA. Trimming removed 0 bases at V and 9 bases at J, with 9 bases between. The CDR3 has 13 amino acids. The CDR3 is CASSLDRVAEQFF. CDR3 DNA: TGTGCCAGCAGCTTAGACAGGGTGGCTGAGCAGTTCTTC.

A single count supports this clone. The chain carries TRBV5-4 and TRBJ2-1; D might be TRBD1 (6 bases). Trimming cost V 0 bases and J 6 bases, with 13 bases left between them. The CDR3 is 15 residues long. Germline loops: CDR1 SGHNT, CDR2 YYREEE (reference sequence). The CDR3 DNA is TGTGCCAGCAGCTTGGGCGGACAGACCTTCAATGAGCAGTTCTTC. Residues: CASSLGGQTFNEQFF.

This sequence joins TRBV5-1 and TRBJ1-4; TRBD1 matches at 9 bases. The J segment lost 1 base and the V segment lost 4 bases, leaving 2 bases of the junction unmatched. CDR3 length: 15 residues. Germline V CDR1 and CDR2: SGHRS, YFSETQ. For the CDR3, the DNA is TGCGCCAGCAGCCCGGACAGGGGAACTAATGAAAAACTGTTTTTT. This sequence encodes CASSPDRGTNEKLFF.

This rearrangement joins TRBV7-2 to TRBJ1-1; no clear D gene. V shed 3 bases and J shed 11 bases, with 16 bases lying between them. The CDR3 is 13 amino acids. CDR1 SGHTA and CDR2 FQGNSA come from the germline V gene. CDR3 nucleotide sequence: TGTGCCAGCAGCTTCACCCAGGCTATATTTGCTTTCTTT. Its translation: CASSFTQAIFAFF.

The chain carries TRBV10-3 and TRBJ2-7, with 10 bases identical to TRBD2. This CDR3 has 14 amino acids. CDR1 ENHRY and CDR2 SYGVKD come from the germline V gene. V shed 10 bases and J 6 bases; nucleotides not matched to a gene: 12. For the CDR3, the DNA is TGTGCCACCGGGGAGCTAGCGGGAGTTGGCGAGCAGTACTTC. Protein product: CATGELAGVGEQYF.

J is TRBJ1-6 and V is TRBV19; no firm D call. CDR1 is LNHDA and CDR2 is SQIVND in the germline V gene (reference sequence). This CDR3 spans 14 amino acids. Trimming removed 2 bases from V and 7 bases from J, with 9 bases in between. In DNA, the CDR3 is TGTGCCAGTAGTATAACAGCCACCAATTCACCCCTCCACTTT. Protein: CASSITATNSPLHF.

CDR3 region: CASSLTDSSQETQYF. DNA of the CDR3: TGTGCCAGCAGCTTAACCGACAGTTCCCAAGAGACCCAGTACTTC. The J gene is TRBJ2-5, the V gene TRBV11-3; D is perhaps TRBD1 (5 bases). The germline gives CDR1 SGHNT, CDR2 YENEEA. Trimming stripped 2 bases from V and 1 base from J, with 11 bases between. The CDR3 consists of 15 residues.

The V and J genes are TRBV9 and TRBJ1-3; 7 bases align to TRBD1. CDR3 length: 16 residues. V was clipped by 4 bases and J by 0 bases; unmatched bases: 7. Germline-derived CDR1 and CDR2 are SGDLS and YYNGEE. CDR3: CASSPQGESSGNTIYF. CDR3 coding DNA: TGTGCCAGCAGCCCCCAGGGGGAGAGCTCTGGAAACACCATATATTTT.

The rearrangement links TRBV19 to TRBJ2-5; 7 bases are a match to TRBD1. Trimming removed 10 bases from V and 5 bases from J; junction bases left unmatched: 16. Germline V lookup: CDR1 LNHDA, CDR2 SQIVND (reference sequence). The CDR3 has 15 residues. CDR3 region: CATHRTGGIGETQYF. Written as DNA, the CDR3 is TGTGCCACCCACCGGACAGGCGGAATTGGGGAGACCCAGTACTTC.

The chain employs TRBV6-1 and TRBJ1-1, with D possibly matching TRBD1 (6 bases). The germline CDR1 and CDR2 sequences are MNHNS and SASEGT. V lost 1 base, J lost 8 bases, and 14 bases lay in between. The CDR3 extends over 14 amino acids. The CDR3 region is CASSEEVWGGEAFF. In DNA, the CDR3 is TGTGCCAGCAGTGAAGAGGTTTGGGGGGGCGAAGCTTTCTTT.

This CDR3 reads CASTTTGQFNQPQHF. CDR3 DNA sequence: TGTGCCAGCACCACAACCGGACAGTTCAATCAGCCCCAGCATTTT. The chain combines TRBV6-5 with TRBJ1-5; weak D call: TRBD1 (6 bases). This CDR3 comprises 15 residues. Trimming shortened V by 7 bases and J by 3 bases, and 16 bases separated the two germline ends. Per the germline V gene, CDR1 is MNHEY and CDR2 is SVGAGI.

This chain joins TRBV7-9 and TRBJ2-5; weak D call: TRBD1 (6 bases). V dropped 4 bases and J dropped 5 bases, with 14 bases sitting between them. Germline loops: CDR1 SEHNR, CDR2 FQNEAQ (reference sequence). The length of the CDR3 is 14 residues. CDR3 in DNA: TGTGCCAGCAGCTCGACAGGACGGAAGGAGACCCAGTACTTC. It is translated as CASSSTGRKETQYF.

The CDR3 sequence: CASSVSQGAVTEAFF. The CDR3 nucleotides read TGTGCCAGCAGCGTAAGTCAGGGGGCCGTTACTGAAGCTTTCTTT. The chain carries TRBV9 and TRBJ1-1; 8 bases agree with TRBD1. Trimming removed 1 base from V and 5 bases from J; junction bases left unmatched: 7. From germline, CDR1 is SGDLS and CDR2 YYNGEE. This CDR3 is built from 15 residues.

The chain carries TRBV29-1 and TRBJ2-5; 8 positions match TRBD1. From germline, CDR1 is SQVTM and CDR2 ANQGSEA. The CDR3 sequence is 14 residues long. The V gene end was trimmed by 7 bases and the J gene end by 4 bases; junction bases not matched to a gene: 11. CDR3 sequence reads: CSGGQGFIGETQYF. The DNA of the CDR3 is TGCAGCGGCGGACAGGGTTTTATCGGAGAGACCCAGTACTTC.

V is TRBV18 and J is TRBJ1-3; D not certain. The CDR3 extends over 17 amino acids. Germline assignment: CDR1 KGHSH and CDR2 LQKENI. V shed 4 bases and J shed 4 bases, with 20 bases lying between them. CDR3 DNA: TGTGCCAGCTCACTACCACACTCTAGAATCTCCGGAAACACCATATATTTT. This codes for CASSLPHSRISGNTIYF.

This clone was picked up a small number of times. The CDR3 sequence: CASSQPLVGGQGIYSNQPQHF. CDR3 coding DNA: TGTGCCAGCAGCCAGCCACTCGTCGGGGGACAGGGGATCTATAGCAATCAGCCCCAGCATTTT. The gene calls are TRBV3-1 (or the pseudogene TRBV3-2) and TRBJ1-5; 10 nucleotides align to TRBD1. The germline CDR1 and CDR2 sequences are LGHDT and YNNKEL (reference sequence). The CDR3 spans 21 residues. The junction had 17 bases not matched to a gene; V was cut back by 3 bases and J by 0 bases.

This clone has just a few counts. CDR3 nucleotide sequence: TGTGCCAGCAGCCCCGGGACAGGGAGCGGGGAGCTGTTTTTT. Protein: CASSPGTGSGELFF. The chain links TRBV11-2 to TRBJ2-2; 9 bases are shared with TRBD1. This CDR3 is built from 14 residues. Germline CDR1 is SGHAT and CDR2 is FQNNGV. V shed 5 bases and J 7 bases; nucleotides not matched to a gene: 5.

V gene TRBV6-6 combines with J gene TRBJ2-1; TRBD1 matches 8 bases. The CDR3 sequence is 15 residues long. The germline V gene encodes CDR1 MNHNY and CDR2 SVGAGI (reference sequence). V was clipped by 4 bases and J by 12 bases; unmatched bases: 14. This CDR3 is CASSWGQDYNDGQFF. In DNA, the CDR3 is TGTGCCAGCAGTTGGGGACAGGATTACAATGACGGGCAGTTCTTC.

V and J are TRBV21-1 and TRBJ2-4; the table's D gene call, TRBD2, was not cross checked with the DNA. TRBV21-1 is an annotated pseudogene. The length of the CDR3 is 13 residues. DNA of the CDR3: TGTGCCAGCGTCCGGGTGGGCAAAAACATTCAGTACTTC. Encoded protein: CASVRVGKNIQYF.

The genes are TRBV5-1 and TRBJ1-5; 9 nucleotides line up with TRBD1. CDR3 length: 15 amino acids. V was clipped by 5 bases and J by 5 bases; unmatched bases: 8. The germline V gene has CDR1 SGHRS and CDR2 YFSETQ. The CDR3 is CASRLGTGRDQPQHF. The DNA of the CDR3 is TGCGCCAGCAGATTAGGGACAGGGAGGGATCAGCCCCAGCATTTT.

The chain has TRBV2 and TRBJ1-1; TRBD1 matches at 9 bases. Per germline, CDR1 SNHLY and CDR2 FYNNEI. The J segment lost 5 bases and the V segment lost 2 bases, leaving 6 bases of the junction unmatched. The CDR3 extends over 15 amino acids. The CDR3 DNA is TGTGCCAGCAGTGAAAAGACAGGGGGGGGAACTGAAGCTTTCTTT. It specifies CASSEKTGGGTEAFF.

This sequence joins TRBV10-3 and TRBJ1-2, with 9 bases matching TRBD1. The CDR3 sequence is 13 residues long. CDR1 is ENHRY, CDR2 SYGVKD, per germline. V lost 6 bases to trimming and J lost 5 bases; unmatched junction nucleotides: 4. The CDR3 DNA sequence: TGTGCCATCAGGGGGGACAGGGAGTATGGCTACACCTTC. It is translated as CAIRGDREYGYTF.

The chain links TRBV5-1 to TRBJ2-5, with D unresolved. CDR1 is SGHRS and CDR2 is YFSETQ in the germline V gene. This CDR3 is 12 amino acids long. V was clipped by 0 bases and J by 5 bases, with 5 bases between them. The DNA of the CDR3 is TGCGCCAGCAGCTTGGTGGAGGAGACCCAGTACTTC. It translates to CASSLVEETQYF.

This clone was observed a single time. V is TRBV5-8 and J is TRBJ2-1, with 8 bases matching TRBD2. V lost 6 bases and J lost 4; bases outside the gene matches: 6. The CDR3 has 14 amino acids. Germline CDR1 SGHTS, CDR2 YDEGEE. CDR3 residues: CASKSGRPYNEQFF. The CDR3 nucleotides read TGTGCCAGCAAGAGCGGGAGACCGTACAATGAGCAGTTCTTC.

The V call is TRBV28, the J call TRBJ2-5; maybe TRBD2 (5 bases). Germline CDR1 and CDR2: MDHEN and SYDVKM. Trimming removed 3 bases from V and 4 bases from J, with 9 bases in between. The CDR3 spans 13 residues. CDR3 in amino acids: CASSLAGIETQYF. The CDR3 region has the DNA TGTGCCAGCAGTTTGGCCGGGATAGAGACCCAGTACTTC.

This sequence joins TRBV5-4 and TRBJ2-1, with a tentative D call TRBD1 (6 bases). Germline loops: CDR1 SGHNT, CDR2 YYREEE (reference sequence). The CDR3 runs to 16 residues. Trimming removed 4 bases at V and 2 bases at J, with 16 bases between. The CDR3 is CASSPPRDTTYNEQFF. The CDR3 region has the DNA TGTGCCAGCAGCCCTCCCCGGGACACCACCTACAATGAGCAGTTCTTC. The variable domain in full, completed from reference TRBV5-4 and TRBJ2-1, reads ETGVTQSPTHLIKTRGQQVTLRCSSQSGHNTVSWYQQALGQGPQFIFQYYREEENGRGNFPPRFSGLQFPNYSSELNVNALELDDSALYLCASSPPRDTTYNEQFFGPGTRLTVL.